This T cell receptor beta chain was recorded in a study of cytomegalovirus exposure and HLA in healthy donors. Study-level points and caveats: In a later analysis, at a false discovery rate of 0.05, 16,951 TCR beta sequences matched HLA alleles.

The PCR was carried out with 60 Vbeta primers and 13 Jbeta primers. The data were produced by immunoSEQ multiplex PCR, yet TCRdb's version contains in-frame clones alone and is incomplete. This sample's table has some 76,000 clones. As to this clone: Its target is unknown.

The junction had 4 bases not matched to a gene; V was cut back by 2 bases and J by 6 bases. CDR1 and CDR2 (germline): SGHRS, YFSETQ. This CDR3 comprises 14 residues. What was sequenced was PBMCs. The TCR comes from a female donor in good health and CMV-seropositive. The rearrangement uses TRBV5-1 and TRBJ2-1, with 8 positions matching TRBD2. CDR3 region: CASSFRGGLNEQFF. The CDR3 bases are TGCGCCAGCAGCTTCCGGGGGGGCCTCAATGAGCAGTTCTTC.